This entry lists 9 T cell receptor beta chains sequenced from one sample in a study of blood T cell repertoires in COVID-19. The repertoire was sequenced with immunoSEQ multiplex PCR; TCRdb's copy has only in-frame clones and lacks some. The sample includes some 200,000 clones, 80% to 90% of them seen just once. The sample consisted of PBMCs or T cells enriched from blood (not recorded which). The receptors shown here come from a woman aged 40 to 49 with acute COVID-19.

This chain joins TRBV3-1 (or the pseudogene TRBV3-2) and TRBJ2-3; 11 positions match TRBD2. The CDR3 is 18 residues long. V lost 3 bases to trimming and J lost 1 base; unmatched junction nucleotides: 9. Germline V CDR1 and CDR2: LGHDT, YNNKEL (reference sequence). The CDR3 nucleotides are TGTGCCAGCAGCCAGTTGGCCACACTAGCGGGGGGCACAGATACGCAGTATTTT. Translating it yields CASSQLATLAGGTDTQYF.

The chain has TRBV18 and TRBJ1-2; a weak D match, TRBD1 (6 bases). The CDR3 spans 15 residues. V was pared by 8 bases and J by 0 bases, with 16 bases between. Germline V lookup: CDR1 KGHSH, CDR2 LQKENI. CDR3 in amino acids: CASTPDSLSNYGYTF. In nucleotides, the CDR3 is TGTGCCAGCACCCCGGACAGCCTTTCTAACTATGGCTACACCTTC.

This chain connects TRBV7-2 to TRBJ1-2; 7 bases align to TRBD1. The CDR3 length is 14 residues. Trimming removed 4 bases from V and 7 bases from J; junction bases left unmatched: 9. Germline assignment: CDR1 SGHTA and CDR2 FQGNSA. Here the CDR3 reads CASSYDRVSGGYTF. DNA of the CDR3: TGTGCCAGCAGCTACGACAGGGTTTCGGGTGGCTACACCTTC.

The chain combines TRBV27 with TRBJ1-5; TRBD1 might be the D (6 bases). This CDR3 has 16 residues. CDR1 and CDR2 from the germline V gene are MNHEY and SMNVEV (reference sequence). V gave up 5 bases and J gave up 2 bases, with 16 bases separating them. The CDR3 region has the DNA TGTGCCAGCAGTCCAACAGGGATTACAGGCAATCAGCCCCAGCATTTT. Translated, it gives CASSPTGITGNQPQHF.

This chain links TRBV6-6 with TRBJ2-5; 9 positions match TRBD2. CDR1 and CDR2 from the germline V gene are MNHNY and SVGAGI (reference sequence). The V and J ends lost 5 bases and 4 bases, in that order; junction bases with no gene match: 17. The CDR3 contains 18 residues. CDR3 bases: TGTGCCAGCAGTCTCGGAATCTTAGCGGGGGCCGGGGGAGAGACCCAGTACTTC. This gives the protein CASSLGILAGAGGETQYF.

This clone was seen repeatedly, ten times or more. The chain joins TRBV19 to TRBJ1-2, with D uncertain. Germline V lookup: CDR1 LNHDA, CDR2 SQIVND (reference sequence). The CDR3 runs 15 residues. The V end was cut by 3 bases, the J end by 4 bases, with 15 bases between. DNA of the CDR3: TGTGCCAGTAGTATGGTGAATGAGGTCACCTATGGCTACACCTTC. Amino acids: CASSMVNEVTYGYTF.

This chain joins TRBV14 and TRBJ1-1; 8 nucleotides align to TRBD1. V gave up 1 base and J gave up 7 bases; unmatched junction bases: 8. Germline assignment: CDR1 SGHDN and CDR2 FVKESK. This CDR3 comprises 15 residues. The CDR3 sequence: CASSQGRTGLVEAFF. The CDR3 bases are TGTGCCAGCAGCCAAGGGCGGACAGGGCTGGTTGAAGCTTTCTTT.

The chain uses TRBV9 and TRBJ1-4; D gene ambiguous. Deletions cut 2 bases from V and 0 bases from J, with 11 bases between. Germline CDR1 SGDLS, CDR2 YYNGEE. This CDR3 comprises 16 residues. This chain's CDR3 is CASSVTAVATNEKLFF. CDR3 coding DNA: TGTGCCAGCAGCGTTACAGCCGTTGCAACTAATGAAAAACTGTTTTTT.

This clone was detected only once. This chain connects TRBV10-3 to TRBJ1-1; maybe TRBD1 (5 bases). CDR3 length: 14 residues. CDR1 and CDR2 from the germline V gene are ENHRY and SYGVKD. Trimming took off 4 bases at V and 1 base at J, with 10 bases between the two ends. CDR3 in DNA: TGTGCCATCAGTGCCCTACAGGAGAACACTGAAGCTTTCTTT. Translating gives CAISALQENTEAFF.